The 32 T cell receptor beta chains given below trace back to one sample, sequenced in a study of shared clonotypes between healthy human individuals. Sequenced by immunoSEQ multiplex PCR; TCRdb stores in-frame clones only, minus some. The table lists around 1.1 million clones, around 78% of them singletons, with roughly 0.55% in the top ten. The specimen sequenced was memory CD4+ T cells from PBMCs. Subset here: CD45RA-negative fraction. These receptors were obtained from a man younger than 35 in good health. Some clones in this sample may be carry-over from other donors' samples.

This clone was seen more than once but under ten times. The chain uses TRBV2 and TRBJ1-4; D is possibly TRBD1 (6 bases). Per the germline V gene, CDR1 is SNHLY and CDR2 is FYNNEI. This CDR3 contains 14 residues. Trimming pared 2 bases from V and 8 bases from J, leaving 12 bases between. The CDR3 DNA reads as TGTGCCAGCAGTGAATACAGGGTGGGAGAAAAACTGTTTTTT. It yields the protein CASSEYRVGEKLFF.

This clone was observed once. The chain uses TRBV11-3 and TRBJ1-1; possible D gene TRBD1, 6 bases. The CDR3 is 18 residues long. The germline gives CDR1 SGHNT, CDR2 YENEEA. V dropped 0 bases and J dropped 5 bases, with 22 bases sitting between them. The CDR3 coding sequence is TGTGCCAGCAGCTTAGATCGTGGGGGGCAGGGAGGGAGGACTGAAGCTTTCTTT. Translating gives CASSLDRGGQGGRTEAFF.

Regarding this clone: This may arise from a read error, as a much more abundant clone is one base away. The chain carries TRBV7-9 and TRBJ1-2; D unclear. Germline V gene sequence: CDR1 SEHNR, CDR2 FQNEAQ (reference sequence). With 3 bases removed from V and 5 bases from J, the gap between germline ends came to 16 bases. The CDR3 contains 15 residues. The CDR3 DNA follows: TGTGCCAGCAGCTTGAATCAAGAGGGAGCATATGGCTACACCTTC. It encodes CASSLNQEGAYGYTF.

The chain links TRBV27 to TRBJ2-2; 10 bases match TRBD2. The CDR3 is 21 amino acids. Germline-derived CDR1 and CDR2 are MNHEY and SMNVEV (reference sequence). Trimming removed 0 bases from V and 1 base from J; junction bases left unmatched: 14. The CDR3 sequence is CASSLSIRRPSGRGNTGELFF. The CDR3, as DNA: TGTGCCAGCAGTTTATCCATTAGACGACCCAGCGGGAGGGGGAACACCGGGGAGCTGTTTTTT.

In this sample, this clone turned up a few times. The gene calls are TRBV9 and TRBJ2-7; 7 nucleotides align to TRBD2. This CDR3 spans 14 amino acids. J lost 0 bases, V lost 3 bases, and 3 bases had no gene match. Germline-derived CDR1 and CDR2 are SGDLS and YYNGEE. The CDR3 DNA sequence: TGTGCCAGCAGCGCCGGGACTACCTCCTACGAGCAGTACTTC. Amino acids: CASSAGTTSYEQYF.

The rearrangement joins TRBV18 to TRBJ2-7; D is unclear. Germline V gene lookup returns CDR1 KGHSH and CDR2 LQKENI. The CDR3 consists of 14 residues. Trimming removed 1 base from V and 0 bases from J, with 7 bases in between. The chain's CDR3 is CASSPRRSSYEQYF. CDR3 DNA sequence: TGTGCCAGCTCACCACGACGGAGCTCCTACGAGCAGTACTTC. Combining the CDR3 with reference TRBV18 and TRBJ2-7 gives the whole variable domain NAGVMQNPRHLVRRRGQEARLRCSPMKGHSHVYWYRQLPEEGLKFMVYLQKENIIDESGMPKERFSAEFPKEGPSILRIQQVVRGDSAAYFCASSPRRSSYEQYFGPGTRLTVT.

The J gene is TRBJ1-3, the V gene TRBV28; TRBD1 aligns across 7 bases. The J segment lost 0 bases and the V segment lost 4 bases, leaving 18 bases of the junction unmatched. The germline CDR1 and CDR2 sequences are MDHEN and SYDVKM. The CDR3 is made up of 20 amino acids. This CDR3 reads CASSSFRQGSSSSSGNTIYF. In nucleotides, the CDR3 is TGTGCCAGCAGTTCCTTCCGACAGGGCTCATCTTCCAGCTCTGGAAACACCATATATTTT.

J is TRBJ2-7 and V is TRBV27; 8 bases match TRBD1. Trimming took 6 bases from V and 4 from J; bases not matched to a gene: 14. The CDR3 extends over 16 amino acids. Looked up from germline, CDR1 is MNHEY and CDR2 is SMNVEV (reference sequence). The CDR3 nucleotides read TGTGCCAGCAGCCTTAGGGTGGGGACAGGACTTTACGAGCAGTACTTC. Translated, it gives CASSLRVGTGLYEQYF.

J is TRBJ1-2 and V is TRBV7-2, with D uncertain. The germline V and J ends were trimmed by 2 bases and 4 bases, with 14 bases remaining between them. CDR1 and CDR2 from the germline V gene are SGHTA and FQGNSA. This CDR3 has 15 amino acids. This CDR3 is CASSLSNPRGYGYTF. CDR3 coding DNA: TGTGCCAGCAGCTTATCCAACCCGCGGGGCTATGGCTACACCTTC. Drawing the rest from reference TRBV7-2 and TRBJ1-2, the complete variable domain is GAGVSQSPSNKVTEKGKDVELRCDPISGHTALYWYRQSLGQGLEFLIYFQGNSAPDKSGLPSDRFSAERTGGSVSTLTIQRTQQEDSAVYLCASSLSNPRGYGYTFGSGTRLTVV.

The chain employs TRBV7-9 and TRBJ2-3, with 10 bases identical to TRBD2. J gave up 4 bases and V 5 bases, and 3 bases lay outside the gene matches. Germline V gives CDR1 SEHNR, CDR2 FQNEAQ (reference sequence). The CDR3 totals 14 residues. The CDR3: CASSPLAGADTQYF. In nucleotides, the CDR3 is TGTGCCAGCAGCCCTCTAGCGGGAGCAGATACGCAGTATTTT.

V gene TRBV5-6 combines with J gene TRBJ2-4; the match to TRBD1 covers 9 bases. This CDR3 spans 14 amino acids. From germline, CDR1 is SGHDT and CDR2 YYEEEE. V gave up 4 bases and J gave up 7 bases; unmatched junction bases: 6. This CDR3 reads CASSHDRGFNIQYF. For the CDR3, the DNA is TGTGCCAGCAGCCATGACAGGGGGTTCAACATTCAGTACTTC.

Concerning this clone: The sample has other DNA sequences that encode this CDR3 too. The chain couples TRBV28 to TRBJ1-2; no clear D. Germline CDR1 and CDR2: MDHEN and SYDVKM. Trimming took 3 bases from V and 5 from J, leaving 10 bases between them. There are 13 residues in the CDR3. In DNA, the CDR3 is TGTGCCAGCAGTTTGAGCGCCCTATATGGCTACACCTTC. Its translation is CASSLSALYGYTF.

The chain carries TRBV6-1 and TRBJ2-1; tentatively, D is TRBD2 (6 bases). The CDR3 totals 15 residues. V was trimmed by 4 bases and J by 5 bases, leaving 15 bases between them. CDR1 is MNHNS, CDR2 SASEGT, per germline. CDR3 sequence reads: CASSVGVGGHNEQFF. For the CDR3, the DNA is TGTGCCAGCAGTGTCGGGGTGGGGGGACACAATGAGCAGTTCTTC.

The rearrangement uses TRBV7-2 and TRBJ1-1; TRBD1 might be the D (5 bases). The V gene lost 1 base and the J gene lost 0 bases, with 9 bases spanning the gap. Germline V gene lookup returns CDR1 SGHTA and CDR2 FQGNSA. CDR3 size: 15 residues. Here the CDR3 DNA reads TGTGCCAGCAGCTTAGACAGGTGGATGAACACTGAAGCTTTCTTT. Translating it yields CASSLDRWMNTEAFF.

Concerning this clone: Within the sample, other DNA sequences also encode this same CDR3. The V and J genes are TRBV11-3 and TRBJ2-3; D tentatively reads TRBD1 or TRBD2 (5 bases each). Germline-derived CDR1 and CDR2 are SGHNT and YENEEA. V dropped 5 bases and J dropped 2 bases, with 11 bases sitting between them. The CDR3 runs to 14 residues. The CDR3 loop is CASSPGTYTDTQYF. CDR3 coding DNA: TGTGCCAGCAGCCCGGGGACGTACACAGATACGCAGTATTTT.

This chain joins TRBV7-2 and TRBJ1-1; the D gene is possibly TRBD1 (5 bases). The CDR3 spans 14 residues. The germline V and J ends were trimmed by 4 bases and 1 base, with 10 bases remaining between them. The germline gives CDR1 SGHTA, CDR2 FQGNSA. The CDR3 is CASSSGRSNTEAFF. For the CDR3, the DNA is TGTGCCAGCAGCTCGGGGCGTTCGAACACTGAAGCTTTCTTT.

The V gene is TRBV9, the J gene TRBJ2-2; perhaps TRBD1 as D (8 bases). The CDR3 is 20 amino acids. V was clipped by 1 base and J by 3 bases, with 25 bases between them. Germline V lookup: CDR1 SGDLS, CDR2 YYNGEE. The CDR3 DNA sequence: TGTGCCAGCAGCGTATCTCCCAACCCGGGGGGACAGGCCGACACCGGGGAGCTGTTTTTT. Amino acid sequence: CASSVSPNPGGQADTGELFF.

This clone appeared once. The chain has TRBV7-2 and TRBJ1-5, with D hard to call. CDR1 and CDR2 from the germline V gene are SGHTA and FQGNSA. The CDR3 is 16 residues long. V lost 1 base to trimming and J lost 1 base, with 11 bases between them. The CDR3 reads CASSLGGSRSNQPQHF. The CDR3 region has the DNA TGTGCCAGCAGCTTAGGAGGGTCGAGGAGCAATCAGCCCCAGCATTTT.

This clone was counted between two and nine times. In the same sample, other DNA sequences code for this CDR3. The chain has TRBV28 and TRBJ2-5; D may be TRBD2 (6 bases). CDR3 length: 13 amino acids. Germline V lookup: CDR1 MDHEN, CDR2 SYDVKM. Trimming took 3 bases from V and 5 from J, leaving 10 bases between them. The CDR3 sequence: CASSFGLLETQYF. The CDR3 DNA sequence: TGTGCCAGCAGTTTCGGACTACTGGAGACCCAGTACTTC.

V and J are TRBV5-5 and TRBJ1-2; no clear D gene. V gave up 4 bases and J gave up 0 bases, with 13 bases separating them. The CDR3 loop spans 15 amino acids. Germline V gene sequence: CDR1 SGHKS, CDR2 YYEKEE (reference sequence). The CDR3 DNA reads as TGTGCCAGCAGCCACGACCCGGACCCTAACTATGGCTACACCTTC. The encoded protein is CASSHDPDPNYGYTF.

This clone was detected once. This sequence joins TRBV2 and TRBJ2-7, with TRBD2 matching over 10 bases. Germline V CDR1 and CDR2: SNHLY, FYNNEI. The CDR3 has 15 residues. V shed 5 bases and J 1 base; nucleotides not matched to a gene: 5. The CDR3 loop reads CASSNGLAVSYEQYF. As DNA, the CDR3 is TGTGCCAGCAGTAACGGACTAGCGGTTTCCTACGAGCAGTACTTC.

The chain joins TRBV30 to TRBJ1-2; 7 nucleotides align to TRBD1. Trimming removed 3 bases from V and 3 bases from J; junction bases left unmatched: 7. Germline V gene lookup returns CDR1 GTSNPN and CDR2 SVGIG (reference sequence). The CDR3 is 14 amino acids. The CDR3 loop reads CAWSPTGRYYGYTF. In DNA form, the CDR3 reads TGTGCCTGGAGCCCGACAGGGAGATACTATGGCTACACCTTC.

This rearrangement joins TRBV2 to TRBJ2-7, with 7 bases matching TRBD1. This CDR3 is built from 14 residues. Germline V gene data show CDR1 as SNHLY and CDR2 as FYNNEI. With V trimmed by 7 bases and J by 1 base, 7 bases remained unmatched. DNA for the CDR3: TGTGCCAGCACTCGACAGGGAACGTCCTACGAGCAGTACTTC. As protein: CASTRQGTSYEQYF.

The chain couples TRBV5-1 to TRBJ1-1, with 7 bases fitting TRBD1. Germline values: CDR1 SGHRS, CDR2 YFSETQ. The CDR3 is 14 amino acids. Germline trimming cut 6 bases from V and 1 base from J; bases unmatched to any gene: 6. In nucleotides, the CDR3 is TGCGCCAGCACCTTAGGACAGGCGAACACTGAAGCTTTCTTT. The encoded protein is CASTLGQANTEAFF.

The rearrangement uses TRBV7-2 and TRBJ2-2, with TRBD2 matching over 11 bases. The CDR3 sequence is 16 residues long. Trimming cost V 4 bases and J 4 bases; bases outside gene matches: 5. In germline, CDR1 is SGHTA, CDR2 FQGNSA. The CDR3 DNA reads TGTGCCAGCAGCTCCGCTAGCGGGAGGCTCACCGGGGAGCTGTTTTTT. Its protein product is CASSSASGRLTGELFF. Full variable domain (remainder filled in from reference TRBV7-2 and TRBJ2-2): GAGVSQSPSNKVTEKGKDVELRCDPISGHTALYWYRQSLGQGLEFLIYFQGNSAPDKSGLPSDRFSAERTGGSVSTLTIQRTQQEDSAVYLCASSSASGRLTGELFFGEGSRLTVL.

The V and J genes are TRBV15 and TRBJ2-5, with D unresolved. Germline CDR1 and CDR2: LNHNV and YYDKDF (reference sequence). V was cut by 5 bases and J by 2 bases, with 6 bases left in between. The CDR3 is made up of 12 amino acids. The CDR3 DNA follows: TGTGCCACCAGCGTTTCACAAGAGACCCAGTACTTC. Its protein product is CATSVSQETQYF.

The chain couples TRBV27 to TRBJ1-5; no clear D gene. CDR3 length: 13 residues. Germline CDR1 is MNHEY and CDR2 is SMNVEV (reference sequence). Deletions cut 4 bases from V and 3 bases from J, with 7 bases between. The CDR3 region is CASSSWVNQPQHF. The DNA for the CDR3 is TGTGCCAGCAGTTCATGGGTCAATCAGCCCCAGCATTTT.

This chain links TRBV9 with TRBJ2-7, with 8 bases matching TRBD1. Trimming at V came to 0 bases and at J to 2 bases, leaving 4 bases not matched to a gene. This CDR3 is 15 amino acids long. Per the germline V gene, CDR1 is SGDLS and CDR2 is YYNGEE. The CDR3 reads CASSVGAGGTYEQYF. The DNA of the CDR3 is TGTGCCAGCAGCGTAGGGGCAGGGGGCACCTACGAGCAGTACTTC. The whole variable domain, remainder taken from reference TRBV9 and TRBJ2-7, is DSGVTQTPKHLITATGQRVTLRCSPRSGDLSVYWYQQSLDQGLQFLIQYYNGEERAKGNILERFSAQQFPDLHSELNLSSLELGDSALYFCASSVGAGGTYEQYFGPGTRLTVT.

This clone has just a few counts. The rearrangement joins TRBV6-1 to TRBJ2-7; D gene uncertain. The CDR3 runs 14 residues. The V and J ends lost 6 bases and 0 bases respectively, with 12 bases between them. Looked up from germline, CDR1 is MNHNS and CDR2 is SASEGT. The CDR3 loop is CASSAGRSSYEQYF. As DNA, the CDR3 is TGTGCCAGCAGCGCTGGACGGAGCTCCTACGAGCAGTACTTC.

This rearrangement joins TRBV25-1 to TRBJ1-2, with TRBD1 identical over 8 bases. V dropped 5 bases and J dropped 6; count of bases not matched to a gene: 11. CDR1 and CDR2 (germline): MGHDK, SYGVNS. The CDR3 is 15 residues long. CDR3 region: CASSPTQTGVHGYTF. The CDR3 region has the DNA TGTGCCAGCAGTCCAACACAGACAGGGGTCCATGGCTACACCTTC.

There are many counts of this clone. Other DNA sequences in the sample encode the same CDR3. In nucleotides, the CDR3 is TGTGCCAGCAGTTTAGGGGTAGCGGGTTACTACGAGCAGTACTTC. Protein sequence: CASSLGVAGYYEQYF. The J gene is TRBJ2-7, the V gene TRBV28; the match to TRBD2 covers 7 bases. The CDR3 is made up of 15 amino acids. Losses at the gene ends were 2 bases for V and 3 bases for J; bases not matched to a gene: 7. Germline CDR1 is MDHEN and CDR2 is SYDVKM.

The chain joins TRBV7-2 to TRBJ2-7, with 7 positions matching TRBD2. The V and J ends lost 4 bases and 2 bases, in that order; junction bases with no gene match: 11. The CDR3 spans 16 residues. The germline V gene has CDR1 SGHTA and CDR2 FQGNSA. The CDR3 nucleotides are TGTGCCAGCAGCTCTATTGGGGTTGGGAGGGCCTACGAGCAGTACTTC. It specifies CASSSIGVGRAYEQYF. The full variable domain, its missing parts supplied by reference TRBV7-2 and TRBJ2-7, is GAGVSQSPSNKVTEKGKDVELRCDPISGHTALYWYRQSLGQGLEFLIYFQGNSAPDKSGLPSDRFSAERTGGSVSTLTIQRTQQEDSAVYLCASSSIGVGRAYEQYFGPGTRLTVT.